One sample yielded the 4 T cell receptor beta chains listed below, sequenced in a study of Graves' ophthalmopathy and Graves' hyperthyroidism. CDR3 regions of TCR beta were amplified from RNA transcripts. After a first-round RT-PCR with HTBI primers, a second-round multiplex PCR was run. TCRdb called the multiplex PCR reads again in MiXCR, with one record for every CDR3 protein. The sample yields about 230,000 distinct CDR3 sequences, around 45% seen once. Input material: peripheral blood. The receptors shown here come from an adult man with Graves' ophthalmopathy.

With regard to this clonotype: Germline and junction disagree at one end, which may indicate a read error. V usage is TRBV19 and J usage is TRBJ2-7; D is possibly TRBD2 (7 bases). The V gene's germline CDR1 is LNHDA and CDR2 SQIVND (reference sequence). This CDR3 has 15 amino acids. The CDR3 DNA reads TGTGCCAGTGGTATAGATCTAGCGGAGGGGGGCGAGCAGTACTTC. This translates into CASGIDLAEGGEQYF.

V usage is TRBV10-3 and J usage is TRBJ2-3; TRBD1 matches at 7 bases. Germline V gene lookup returns CDR1 ENHRY and CDR2 SYGVKD. The CDR3 runs to 15 residues. The junction had 7 bases not matched to a gene; V was cut back by 6 bases and J by 1 base. The CDR3 DNA reads TGTGCCATCAGGACCGACAGGGCTGGCACAGATACGCAGTATTTT. It yields the protein CAIRTDRAGTDTQYF.

The J gene is TRBJ2-5, the V gene TRBV7-9, with TRBD2 matching over 11 bases. Germline assignment: CDR1 SEHNR and CDR2 FQNEAQ (reference sequence). The CDR3 length is 18 residues. V shed 6 bases and J 1 base; nucleotides not matched to a gene: 13. CDR3 sequence (DNA): TGTGCCAGCAGGAGTACTAGCGGGAGTGTTCGGAGCCAAGAGACCCAGTACTTC. Translated: CASRSTSGSVRSQETQYF.

This clonotype has just a few counts. V gene TRBV6-5 combines with J gene TRBJ1-3; perhaps TRBD1 as D (5 bases). The CDR3 spans 14 residues. Germline CDR1 and CDR2: MNHEY and SVGAGI. The V end lost 6 bases, the J end lost 2 bases, and 11 bases lay between the germline ends. The DNA of the CDR3 is TGTGCCAGCAGCATGACAGTGACTGGAAACACCATATATTTT. Residues: CASSMTVTGNTIYF.